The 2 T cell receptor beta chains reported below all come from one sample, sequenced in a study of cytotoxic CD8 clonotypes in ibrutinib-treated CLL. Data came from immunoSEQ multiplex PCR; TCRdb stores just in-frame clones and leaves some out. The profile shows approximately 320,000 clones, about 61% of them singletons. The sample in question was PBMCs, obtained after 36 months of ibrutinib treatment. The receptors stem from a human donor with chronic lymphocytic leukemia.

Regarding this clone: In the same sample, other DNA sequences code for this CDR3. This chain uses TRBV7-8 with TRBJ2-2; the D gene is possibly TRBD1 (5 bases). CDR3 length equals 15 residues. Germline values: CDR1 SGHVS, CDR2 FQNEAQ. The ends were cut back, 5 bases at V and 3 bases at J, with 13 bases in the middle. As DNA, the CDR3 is TGTGCCAGCAGCCCAGGGTGGTCCCACACCGGGGAGCTGTTTTTT. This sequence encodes CASSPGWSHTGELFF.

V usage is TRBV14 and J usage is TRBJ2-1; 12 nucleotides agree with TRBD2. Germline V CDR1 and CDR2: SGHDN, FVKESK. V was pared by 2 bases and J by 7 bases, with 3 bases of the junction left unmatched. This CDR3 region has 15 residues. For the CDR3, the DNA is TGTGCCAGCAGCCAACGGACTAGCGGGGTAAATGAGCAGTTCTTC. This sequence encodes CASSQRTSGVNEQFF.